The 6 T cell receptor beta chains presented below share a single source sample, sequenced in a study of T cells in Graves' hyperthyroidism and ophthalmopathy. Amplified TCR beta CDR3 regions came from RNA transcripts. The TCR CDR3 first-round RT-PCR relied on the HTBI primer set. TCRdb used MiXCR to reprocess the multiplex PCR reads, holding one entry per CDR3 protein. The sample yields over 550,000 distinct CDR3 sequences, over 15% seen once. Sequenced input: blood. The origin of the receptors is a woman aged 18-35 years with Graves' hyperthyroidism.

This clonotype was recorded at least ten times. This chain links TRBV20-1 with TRBJ2-5; D perhaps matches TRBD1 (5 bases). The germline gives CDR1 DFQATT, CDR2 SNEGSKA (reference sequence). CDR3 length: 13 amino acids. The V and J ends lost 3 bases and 4 bases respectively, with 12 bases between them. The CDR3 DNA follows: TGCAGTGCTAGCATGACAGTTGGAGAGACCCAGTACTTC. Protein sequence: CSASMTVGETQYF.

The rearrangement joins TRBV29-1 to TRBJ2-1, with 9 nucleotides matching TRBD2. V shed 6 bases and J 4 bases; nucleotides not matched to a gene: 13. Germline CDR1 reads SQVTM; CDR2 reads ANQGSEA. The CDR3 totals 16 residues. CDR3 amino acids: CSVPWSGGRAYNEQFF. In nucleotides, the CDR3 is TGCAGCGTCCCTTGGAGCGGCGGGAGGGCATACAATGAGCAGTTCTTC.

This clonotype has more than one count but fewer than ten. The chain uses TRBV20-1 and TRBJ2-1; TRBD2 matches at 10 bases. V lost 5 bases to trimming and J lost 2 bases; unmatched junction nucleotides: 3. Germline CDR1 and CDR2: DFQATT and SNEGSKA (reference sequence). The CDR3 runs 14 residues. The CDR3 region has the DNA TGCAGTGCTTGGACTAGCGGACCCTACAATGAGCAGTTCTTC. Amino acids: CSAWTSGPYNEQFF.

This clonotype was observed many times. The CDR3 loop reads CASSYEGQTHSYEQYF. The CDR3 nucleotides read TGTGCCAGCAGTTACGAGGGACAGACGCACTCCTACGAGCAGTACTTC. The chain joins TRBV6-2 or TRBV6-3 to TRBJ2-7; 7 bases are shared with TRBD1. The CDR3 is 16 amino acids. V shed 2 bases, J shed 0 bases, and the junction held 7 bases outside the gene matches. The germline gives CDR1 MNHEY, CDR2 SVGEGT.

In this sample, this clonotype turned up many times. The chain couples TRBV7-8 to TRBJ2-7; 8 bases are shared with TRBD2. CDR3 length equals 13 residues. Germline V gene lookup returns CDR1 SGHVS and CDR2 FQNEAQ. Trimming removed 5 bases from V and 4 bases from J; junction bases left unmatched: 4. The CDR3 sequence is CASSRGGTYEQYF. The CDR3 nucleotides read TGTGCCAGCAGCCGCGGGGGGACTTACGAGCAGTACTTC.

The sample holds many counts of this clonotype. The genes are TRBV12-3 or TRBV12-4 and TRBJ2-5, with 9 nucleotides matching TRBD2. This CDR3 region has 15 residues. V trimming: 7 bases; J trimming: 5 bases; junction bases outside the gene matches: 11. The CDR3 sequence is CASTLLAGVDETQYF. The DNA of the CDR3 is TGTGCCAGCACGCTTTTAGCGGGAGTGGATGAGACCCAGTACTTC.